This note documents a single TCR beta chain sequence. The data were taken from a study of cytomegalovirus exposure and HLA in healthy donors. Germline CDR1 reads KGHSH; CDR2 reads LQKENI. J lost 5 bases, V lost 3 bases, and 5 bases had no gene match. This CDR3 spans 16 amino acids. Some clones are missing from TCRdb's copy, which holds only in-frame ones; the method was immunoSEQ multiplex PCR. The table lists fewer than 85,000 clones, 96% of them singletons. This chain links TRBV18 with TRBJ1-3, with 12 bases matching TRBD1. The sequencing sample was made of PBMCs. The source of this sequence is a woman younger than 30 in good health and CMV-seronegative. For the CDR3, the DNA is TGTGCCAGCTCACCCCCGGGGACAGGGGGCCGAAACACCATATATTTT. It encodes CASSPPGTGGRNTIYF.